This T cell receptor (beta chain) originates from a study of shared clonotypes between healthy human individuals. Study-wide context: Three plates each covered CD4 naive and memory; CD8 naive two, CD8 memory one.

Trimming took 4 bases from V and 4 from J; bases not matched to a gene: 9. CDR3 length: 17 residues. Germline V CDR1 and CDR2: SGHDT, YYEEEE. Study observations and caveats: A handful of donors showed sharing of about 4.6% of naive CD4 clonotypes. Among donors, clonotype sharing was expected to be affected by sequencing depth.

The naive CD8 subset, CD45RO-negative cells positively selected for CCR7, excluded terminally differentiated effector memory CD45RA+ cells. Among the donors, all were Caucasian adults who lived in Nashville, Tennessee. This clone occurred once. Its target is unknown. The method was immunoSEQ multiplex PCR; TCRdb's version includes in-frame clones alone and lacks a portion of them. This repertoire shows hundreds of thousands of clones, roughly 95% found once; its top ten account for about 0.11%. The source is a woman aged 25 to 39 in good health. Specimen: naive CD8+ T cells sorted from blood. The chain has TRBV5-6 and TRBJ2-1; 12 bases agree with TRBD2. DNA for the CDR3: TGTGCCAGCAGCAACCTAGCGGGAGGGCCTTCATACAATGAGCAGTTCTTC. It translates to CASSNLAGGPSYNEQFF. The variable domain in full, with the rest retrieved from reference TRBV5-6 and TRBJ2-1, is DAGVTQSPTHLIKTRGQQVTLRCSPKSGHDTVSWYQQALGQGPQFIFQYYEEEERQRGNFPDRFSGHQFPNYSSELNVNALLLGDSALYLCASSNLAGGPSYNEQFFGPGTRLTVL.